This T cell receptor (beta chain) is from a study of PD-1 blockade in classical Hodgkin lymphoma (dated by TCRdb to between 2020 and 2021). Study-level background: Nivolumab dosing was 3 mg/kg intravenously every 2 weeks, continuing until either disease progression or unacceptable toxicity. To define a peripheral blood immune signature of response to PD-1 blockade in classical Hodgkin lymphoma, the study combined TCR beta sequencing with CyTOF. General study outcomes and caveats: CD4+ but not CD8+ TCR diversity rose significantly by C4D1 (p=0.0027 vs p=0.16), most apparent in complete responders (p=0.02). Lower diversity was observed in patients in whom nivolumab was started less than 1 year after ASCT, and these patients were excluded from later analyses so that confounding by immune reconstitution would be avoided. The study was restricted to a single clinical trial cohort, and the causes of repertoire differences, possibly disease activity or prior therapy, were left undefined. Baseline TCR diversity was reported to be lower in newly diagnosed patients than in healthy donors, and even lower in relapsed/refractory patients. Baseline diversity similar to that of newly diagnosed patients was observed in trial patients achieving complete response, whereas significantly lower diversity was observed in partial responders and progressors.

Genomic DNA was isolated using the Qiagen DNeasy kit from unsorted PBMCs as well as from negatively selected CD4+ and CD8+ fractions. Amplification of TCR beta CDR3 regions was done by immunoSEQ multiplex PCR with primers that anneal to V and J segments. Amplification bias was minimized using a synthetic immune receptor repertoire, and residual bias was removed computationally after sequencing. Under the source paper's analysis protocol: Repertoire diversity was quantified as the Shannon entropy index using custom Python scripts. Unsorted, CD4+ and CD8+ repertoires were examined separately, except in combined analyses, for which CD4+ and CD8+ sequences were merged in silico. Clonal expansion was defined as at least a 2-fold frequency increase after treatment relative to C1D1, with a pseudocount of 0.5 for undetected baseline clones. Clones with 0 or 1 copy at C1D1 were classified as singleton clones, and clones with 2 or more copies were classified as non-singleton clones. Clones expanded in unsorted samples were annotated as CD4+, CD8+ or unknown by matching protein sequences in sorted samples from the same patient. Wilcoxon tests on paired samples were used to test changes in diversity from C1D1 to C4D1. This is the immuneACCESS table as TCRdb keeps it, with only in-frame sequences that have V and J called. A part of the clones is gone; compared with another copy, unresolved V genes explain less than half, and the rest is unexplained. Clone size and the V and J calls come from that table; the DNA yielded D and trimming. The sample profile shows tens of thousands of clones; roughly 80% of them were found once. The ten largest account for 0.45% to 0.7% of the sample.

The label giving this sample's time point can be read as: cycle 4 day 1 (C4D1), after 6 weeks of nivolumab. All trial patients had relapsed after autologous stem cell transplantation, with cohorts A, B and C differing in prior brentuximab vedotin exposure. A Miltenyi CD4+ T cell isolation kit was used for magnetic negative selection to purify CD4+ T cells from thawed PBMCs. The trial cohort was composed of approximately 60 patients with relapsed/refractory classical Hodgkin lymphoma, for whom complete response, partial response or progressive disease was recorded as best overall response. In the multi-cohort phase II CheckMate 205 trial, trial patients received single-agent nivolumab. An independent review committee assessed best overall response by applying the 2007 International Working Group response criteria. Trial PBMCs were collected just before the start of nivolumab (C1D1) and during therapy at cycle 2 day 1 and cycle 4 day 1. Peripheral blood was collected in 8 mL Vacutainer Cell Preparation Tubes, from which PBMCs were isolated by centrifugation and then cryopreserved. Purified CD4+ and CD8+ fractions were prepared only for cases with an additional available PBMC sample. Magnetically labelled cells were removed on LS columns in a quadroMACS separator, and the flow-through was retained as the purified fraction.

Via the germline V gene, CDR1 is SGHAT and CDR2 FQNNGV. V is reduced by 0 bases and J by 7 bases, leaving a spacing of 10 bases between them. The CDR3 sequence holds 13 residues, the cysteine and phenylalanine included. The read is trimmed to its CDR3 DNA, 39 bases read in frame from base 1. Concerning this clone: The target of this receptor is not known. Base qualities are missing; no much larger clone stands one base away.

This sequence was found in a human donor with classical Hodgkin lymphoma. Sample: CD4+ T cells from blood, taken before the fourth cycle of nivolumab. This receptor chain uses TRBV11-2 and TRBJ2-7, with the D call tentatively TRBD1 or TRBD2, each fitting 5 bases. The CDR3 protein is CASSLDRDREQYF. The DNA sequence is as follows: TGTGCCAGCAGCTTAGACAGGGACCGGGAGCAGTACTTC.